The next 8 T cell receptor beta chains were all read from a single sample in a study of T-cell reconstitution after alpha-beta-depleted transplantation in children. TCRbeta library preparation incorporated unique molecular identifiers. TCRdb processed the PCR reads anew with MiXCR; each CDR3 protein has one entry. This sample has about 540,000 distinct CDR3 sequences, with around 16% found just once. The sample here was PBMCs from the stem cell graft donor, taken from the stem cell graft. These receptors were collected from a human donor who donated a stem cell graft to a child with acute lymphoblastic leukemia.

This sequence joins TRBV19 and TRBJ2-7, with no clear D. The V and J ends lost 6 bases and 6 bases respectively, with 12 bases between them. Germline V lookup: CDR1 LNHDA, CDR2 SQIVND (reference sequence). This CDR3 region has 12 residues. The CDR3: CASSPVGSEQYF. In DNA form, the CDR3 reads TGTGCCAGTAGCCCCGTCGGCAGCGAGCAGTACTTC.

A note on this clonotype: The junction departs from the called germline gene at one end, perhaps through a read error. Here the CDR3 DNA reads TGTGCCAGCTCACCACGGGTAGGGGCCGACTCTGGAAACACCACATATTTT. Protein product: CASSPRVGADSGNTTYF. The rearrangement uses TRBV18 and TRBJ1-3, with D perhaps matching TRBD1 (5 bases). The CDR3 extends over 17 amino acids. Germline CDR1 KGHSH, CDR2 LQKENI. Supplemented by reference TRBV18 and TRBJ1-3, the full variable domain reads NAGVMQNPRHLVRRRGQEARLRCSPMKGHSHVYWYRQLPEEGLKFMVYLQKENIIDESGMPKERFSAEFPKEGPSILRIQQVVRGDSAAYFCASSPRVGADSGNTTYFGEGSWLTVV.

The rearrangement links TRBV2 to TRBJ2-7, with a tentative D call TRBD2 (5 bases). V dropped 7 bases and J dropped 4 bases, with 17 bases sitting between them. The CDR3 has 14 amino acids. From germline, CDR1 is SNHLY and CDR2 FYNNEI. The CDR3 protein is CASTETLVPYEQYF. The DNA of the CDR3 is TGTGCCAGCACCGAGACACTAGTCCCTTACGAGCAGTACTTC.

The J gene is TRBJ1-5, the V gene TRBV30; D gene unclear. The germline V and J ends were trimmed by 2 bases and 6 bases, with 11 bases remaining between them. The CDR3 runs 13 residues. Germline values: CDR1 GTSNPN, CDR2 SVGIG (reference sequence). The CDR3 sequence: CAWSIGRGQPQHF. The CDR3 DNA reads as TGTGCCTGGAGTATAGGTCGCGGTCAGCCCCAGCATTTT.

The gene calls are TRBV7-8 and TRBJ2-2; 8 bases match TRBD2. Germline values: CDR1 SGHVS, CDR2 FQNEAQ. The CDR3 contains 18 residues. V was pared by 1 base and J by 3 bases, with 10 bases of the junction left unmatched. The CDR3 region has the DNA TGTGCCAGCAGCTTAGTTGAGCAGACTAGCGCCTACACCGGGGAGCTGTTTTTT. Protein product: CASSLVEQTSAYTGELFF.

This clonotype was seen a few times. The chain recombines TRBV13 with TRBJ2-7; perhaps TRBD1 as D (5 bases). Germline values: CDR1 PRHDT, CDR2 FYEKMQ (reference sequence). The CDR3 consists of 14 residues. Trimming took 0 bases from V and 3 from J, leaving 9 bases between them. CDR3 region: CASSLGPRVYEQYF. In DNA form, the CDR3 reads TGTGCCAGCAGCTTAGGTCCCAGGGTCTACGAGCAGTACTTC. Based on the CDR3 plus reference TRBV13 and TRBJ2-7, the full variable domain is AAGVIQSPRHLIKEKRETATLKCYPIPRHDTVYWYQQGPGQDPQFLISFYEKMQSDKGSIPDRFSAQQFSDYHSELNMSSLELGDSALYFCASSLGPRVYEQYFGPGTRLTVT.

This clonotype was found a few times. V and J are TRBV20-1 and TRBJ2-7; 9 bases are shared with TRBD1. The V segment lost 5 bases and the J segment 2 bases; nucleotides outside the gene matches: 10. Germline CDR1 and CDR2: DFQATT and SNEGSKA (reference sequence). This CDR3 has 15 residues. The CDR3 region is CSAGLQGAIPYEQYF. For the CDR3, the DNA is TGCAGTGCTGGTTTACAGGGGGCGATCCCCTACGAGCAGTACTTC.

The chain is built from TRBV20-1 and TRBJ2-2; the match to TRBD2 covers 9 bases. The V gene's germline CDR1 is DFQATT and CDR2 SNEGSKA (reference sequence). This CDR3 has 13 residues. V lost 7 bases, J lost 6 bases, and 6 bases stayed unmatched. The CDR3 nucleotides read TGCAGTGGGGGGACTAGCTCGGCCGGGGAGCTGTTTTTT. Its protein is CSGGTSSAGELFF.